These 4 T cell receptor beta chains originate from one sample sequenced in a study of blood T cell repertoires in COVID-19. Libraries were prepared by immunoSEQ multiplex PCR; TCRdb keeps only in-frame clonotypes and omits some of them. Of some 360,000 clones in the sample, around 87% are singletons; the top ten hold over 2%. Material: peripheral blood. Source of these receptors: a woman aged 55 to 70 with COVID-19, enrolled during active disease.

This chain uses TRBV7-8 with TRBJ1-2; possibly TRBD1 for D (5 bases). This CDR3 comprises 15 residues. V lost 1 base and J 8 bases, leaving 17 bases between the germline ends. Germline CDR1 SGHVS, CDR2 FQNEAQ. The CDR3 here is CASSLGVGTAGGYTF. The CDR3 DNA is TGTGCCAGCAGCTTAGGTGTTGGGACGGCGGGAGGCTACACCTTC.

CDR3 region: CAISRKDRSNYGYTF. The CDR3 DNA follows: TGTGCCATAAGTCGTAAGGACAGATCTAACTATGGCTACACCTTC. This chain connects TRBV9 to TRBJ1-2; TRBD1 might be the D (6 bases). Trimming removed 9 bases at V and 0 bases at J, with 18 bases between. There are 15 residues in the CDR3. Germline CDR1 and CDR2: SGDLS and YYNGEE.

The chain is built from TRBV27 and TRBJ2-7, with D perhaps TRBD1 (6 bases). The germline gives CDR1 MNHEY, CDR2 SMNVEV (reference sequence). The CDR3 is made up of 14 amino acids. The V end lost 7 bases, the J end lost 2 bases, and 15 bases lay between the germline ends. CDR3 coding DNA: TGTGCCAGCACGAACCTGGGGACACCCTACGAGCAGTACTTC. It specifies CASTNLGTPYEQYF.

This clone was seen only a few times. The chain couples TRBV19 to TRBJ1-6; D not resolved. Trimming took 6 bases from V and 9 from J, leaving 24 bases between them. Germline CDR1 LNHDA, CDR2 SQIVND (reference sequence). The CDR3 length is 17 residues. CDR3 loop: CASSPFTPRSAGSPLHF. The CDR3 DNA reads TGTGCCAGTAGCCCGTTCACTCCGAGGTCGGCGGGTTCACCCCTCCACTTT.